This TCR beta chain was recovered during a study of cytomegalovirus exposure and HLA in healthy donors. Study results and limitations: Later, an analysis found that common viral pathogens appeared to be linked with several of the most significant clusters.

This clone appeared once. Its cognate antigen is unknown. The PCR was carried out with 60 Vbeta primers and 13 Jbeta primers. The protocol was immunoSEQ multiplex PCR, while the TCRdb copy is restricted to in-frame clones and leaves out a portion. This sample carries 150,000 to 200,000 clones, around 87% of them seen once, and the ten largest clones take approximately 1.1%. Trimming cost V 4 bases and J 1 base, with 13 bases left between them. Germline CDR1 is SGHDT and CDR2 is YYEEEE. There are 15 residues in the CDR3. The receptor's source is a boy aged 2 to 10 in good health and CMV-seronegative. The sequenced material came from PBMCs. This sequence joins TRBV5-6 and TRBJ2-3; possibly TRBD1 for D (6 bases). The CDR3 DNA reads TGTGCCAGCAGCCCTGGGGGCAGGGGCACAGATACGCAGTATTTT. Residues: CASSPGGRGTDTQYF.